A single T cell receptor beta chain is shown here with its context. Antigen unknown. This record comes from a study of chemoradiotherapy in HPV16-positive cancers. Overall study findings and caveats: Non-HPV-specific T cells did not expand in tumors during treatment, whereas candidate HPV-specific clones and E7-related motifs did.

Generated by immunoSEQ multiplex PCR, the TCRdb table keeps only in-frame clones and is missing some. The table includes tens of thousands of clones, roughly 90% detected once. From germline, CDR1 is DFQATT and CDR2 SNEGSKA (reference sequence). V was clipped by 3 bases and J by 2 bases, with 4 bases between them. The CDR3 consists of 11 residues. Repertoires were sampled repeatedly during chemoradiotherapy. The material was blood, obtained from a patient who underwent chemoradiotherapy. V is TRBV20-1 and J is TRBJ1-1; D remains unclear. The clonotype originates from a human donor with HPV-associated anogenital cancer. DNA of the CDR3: TGCAGTGCTAGCTTAAACACTGAAGCTTTCTTT. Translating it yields CSASLNTEAFF.